This T cell receptor beta chain was retrieved from a study of graft-versus-host responses after intestinal transplantation. Study overall: The recipients all started with anti-thymocyte globulin induction and then took tacrolimus and steroids for 3 to 4 years.

To note about this clone: The antigen is unknown.

Produced via immunoSEQ multiplex PCR; TCRdb's table is partial and in-frame only. This table holds about 91,000 clones, around 93% found once. V lost 6 bases to trimming and J lost 0 bases; unmatched junction nucleotides: 6. The CDR3 length is 16 residues. The germline V gene encodes CDR1 ENHRY and CDR2 SYGVKD. Overall study findings and caveats: The recipient marrow held GvH clones, and some of them showed up first in ileum or blood.

The receptor's source is a human donor who was the organ donor for an intestinal transplant. V and J are TRBV10-3 and TRBJ2-2, with 8 positions matching TRBD2. The sequenced sample was unstimulated CD4+ T cells sorted from spleen or lymph node cells, obtained before transplant. CDR3 in DNA: TGTGCCATCAGAACTAGCGGAGAAGCGAACACCGGGGAGCTGTTTTTT. This codes for CAIRTSGEANTGELFF.